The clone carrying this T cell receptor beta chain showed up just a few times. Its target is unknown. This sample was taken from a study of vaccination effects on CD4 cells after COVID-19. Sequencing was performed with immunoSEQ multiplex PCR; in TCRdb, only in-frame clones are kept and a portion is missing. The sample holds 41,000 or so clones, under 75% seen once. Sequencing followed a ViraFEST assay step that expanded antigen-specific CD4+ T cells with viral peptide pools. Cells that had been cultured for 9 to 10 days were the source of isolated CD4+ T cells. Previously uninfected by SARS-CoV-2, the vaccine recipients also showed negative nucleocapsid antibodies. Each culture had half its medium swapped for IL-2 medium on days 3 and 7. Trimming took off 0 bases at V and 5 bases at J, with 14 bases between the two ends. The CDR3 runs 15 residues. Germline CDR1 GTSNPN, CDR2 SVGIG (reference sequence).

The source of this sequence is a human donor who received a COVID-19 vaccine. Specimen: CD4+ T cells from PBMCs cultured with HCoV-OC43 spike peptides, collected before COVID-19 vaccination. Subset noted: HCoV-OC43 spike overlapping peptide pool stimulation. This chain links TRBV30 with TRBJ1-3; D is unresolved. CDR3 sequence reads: CAWSVVGNRRNTIYF. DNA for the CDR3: TGTGCCTGGAGTGTAGTTGGGAATAGACGAAACACCATATATTTT.